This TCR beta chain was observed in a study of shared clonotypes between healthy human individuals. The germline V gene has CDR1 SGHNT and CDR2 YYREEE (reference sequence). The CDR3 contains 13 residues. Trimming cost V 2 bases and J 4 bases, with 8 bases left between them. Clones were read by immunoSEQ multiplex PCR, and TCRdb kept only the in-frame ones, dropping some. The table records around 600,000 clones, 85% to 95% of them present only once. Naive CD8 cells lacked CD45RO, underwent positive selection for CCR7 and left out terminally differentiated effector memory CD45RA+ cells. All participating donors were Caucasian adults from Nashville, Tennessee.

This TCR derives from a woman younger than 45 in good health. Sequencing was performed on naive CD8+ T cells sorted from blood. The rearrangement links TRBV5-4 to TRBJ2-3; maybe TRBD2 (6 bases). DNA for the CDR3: TGTGCCAGCAGCTTTGGGGGGTCAGATACGCAGTATTTT. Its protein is CASSFGGSDTQYF.